Following are 19 T cell receptor beta chains from one sample sequenced in a study of regulatory T cells in long-lasting Graves disease. Time point in this sample: persistent/refractory GD, antithyroid drugs over 5 years with positive TRAb. TCR sequences were obtained from RNA taken from PBMCs. The TCR beta library used iRepertoire HTBI primers with Arm-PCR amplification of CDR3. TCRdb ran MiXCR on the multiplex PCR reads and lists one entry per CDR3 protein. The table has roughly 500,000 distinct CDR3 sequences, about 20% seen once. The source was peripheral blood mononuclear cells (PBMCs), collected when the disease was refractory, from a patient treated with antithyroid drugs. The receptor set was obtained from a female donor with Graves disease.

This clonotype occurred many times. The chain is built from TRBV7-2 and TRBJ2-5; the match to TRBD2 covers 9 bases. The J segment lost 5 bases and the V segment lost 2 bases, leaving 9 bases of the junction unmatched. Looked up from germline, CDR1 is SGHTA and CDR2 is FQGNSA. The length of the CDR3 is 16 residues. CDR3 loop: CASSLWAGGGVETQYF. CDR3 nucleotides: TGTGCCAGCAGCTTATGGGCGGGGGGGGGCGTGGAGACCCAGTACTTC.

This chain uses TRBV7-3 with TRBJ2-3; D is perhaps TRBD2 (5 bases). The CDR3 is 16 amino acids. The V and J ends lost 5 bases and 4 bases respectively, with 19 bases between them. Germline V gene lookup returns CDR1 SGHTA and CDR2 FQGTGA. For the CDR3, the DNA is TGTGCCAGCAGCCAAGAGACCCTAGCCTCTGCAGATACGCAGTATTTT. This codes for CASSQETLASADTQYF. Full variable domain (rest looked up from reference TRBV7-3 and TRBJ2-3): GAGVSQTPSNKVTEKGKYVELRCDPISGHTALYWYRQSLGQGPEFLIYFQGTGAADDSGLPNDRFFAVRPEGSVSTLKIQRTERGDSAVYLCASSQETLASADTQYFGPGTRLTVL.

The table lists this clonotype with a few counts. The chain combines TRBV5-8 with TRBJ2-2, with a possible D match to TRBD2 (7 bases). The V and J ends lost 7 bases and 4 bases respectively, with 20 bases between them. CDR1 is SGHTS, CDR2 YDEGEE, per germline. The CDR3 consists of 16 residues. This CDR3 is CASCLGGAGSTGELFF. The CDR3 DNA sequence: TGTGCCAGCTGTCTAGGGGGGGCTGGGAGCACCGGGGAGCTGTTTTTT.

At least ten counts were recorded for this clonotype. The rearrangement uses TRBV27 and TRBJ2-7; a weak D match, TRBD2 (6 bases). Germline V gene sequence: CDR1 MNHEY, CDR2 SMNVEV (reference sequence). This CDR3 region has 13 residues. Trimming stripped 4 bases from V and 3 bases from J, with 10 bases between. CDR3 bases: TGTGCCAGCAGTTACGGGACTGACTACGAGCAGTACTTC. It translates to CASSYGTDYEQYF.

This CDR3 reads CASSWTNTEAFF. The CDR3 region has the DNA TGTGCCAGTAGTTGGACGAACACTGAAGCTTTCTTT. This sequence joins TRBV19 and TRBJ1-1; D is ambiguous. The V end was cut by 5 bases, the J end by 1 base, with 5 bases between. Germline V gene lookup returns CDR1 LNHDA and CDR2 SQIVND (reference sequence). This CDR3 comprises 12 residues.

This clonotype has ten or more counts. In DNA, the CDR3 is TGTGCCAGCAGCAAGACAGGGGACACTGAAGCTTTCTTT. It is translated as CASSKTGDTEAFF. The chain links TRBV19 to TRBJ1-1, with 8 bases aligning to TRBD1. CDR3 length equals 13 residues. V shed 9 bases, J shed 3 bases, and the junction held 6 bases outside the gene matches. Per the germline V gene, CDR1 is LNHDA and CDR2 is SQIVND (reference sequence). The whole variable domain, remainder taken from reference TRBV19 and TRBJ1-1, is DGGITQSPKYLFRKEGQNVTLSCEQNLNHDAMYWYRQDPGQGLRLIYYSQIVNDFQKGDIAEGYSVSREKKESFPLTVTSAQKNPTAFYLCASSKTGDTEAFFGQGTRLTVV.

This clonotype was found many times. The chain joins TRBV3-1 to TRBJ1-2, with no clear D. This CDR3 spans 15 amino acids. Germline values: CDR1 LGHDT, CDR2 YNNKEL (reference sequence). The V and J ends lost 3 bases and 7 bases respectively, with 18 bases between them. The CDR3 region is CASSHKSRLQFGYTF. CDR3 nucleotides: TGTGCCAGCAGCCACAAGTCCCGGCTGCAATTTGGCTACACCTTC.

A word on this clonotype: Sequence at one end of the junction differs from germline and may be a read error. DNA of the CDR3: TGTCCCAGCAGCCCCAAGGAGCGGGGCACCGGGGAGCTGTTTTTT. Protein sequence: CPSSPKERGTGELFF. This chain joins TRBV7-2 and TRBJ2-2; TRBD2 aligns across 7 bases. The CDR3 has 15 amino acids. Germline V gene sequence: CDR1 SGHTA, CDR2 FQGNSA.

This clonotype was found a few times. The CDR3 DNA reads as TGTGCCAGCAGCCAAGGGACAGATAATTCACCCCTCCACTTT. Amino acids: CASSQGTDNSPLHF. This chain joins TRBV14 and TRBJ1-6; D perhaps matches TRBD1 (6 bases). V gave up 1 base and J gave up 5 bases, with 6 bases separating them. The CDR3 has 14 amino acids. The germline V gene has CDR1 SGHDN and CDR2 FVKESK.

This clonotype was seen many times. The chain couples TRBV28 to TRBJ1-5, with a tentative D call TRBD1 (5 bases). This CDR3 contains 13 residues. Trimming cost V 3 bases and J 7 bases, with 10 bases left between them. Germline loops: CDR1 MDHEN, CDR2 SYDVKM. The CDR3 bases are TGTGCCAGCAGTTTTAGGGGCGGGCAGCCCCAGCATTTT. Residues: CASSFRGGQPQHF.

This rearrangement joins TRBV19 to TRBJ2-7; TRBD1 agrees at 11 bases. The germline V gene has CDR1 LNHDA and CDR2 SQIVND (reference sequence). CDR3 length: 14 residues. Germline trimming cut 3 bases from V and 5 bases from J; bases unmatched to any gene: 3. CDR3 nucleotides: TGTGCCAGTAGTATCGGACAGGGGGCCAACGAGCAGTACTTC. Residues: CASSIGQGANEQYF.

This clonotype was recorded at least ten times. The rearrangement links TRBV11-3 to TRBJ1-2, with D tentatively TRBD1 (5 bases). Trimming pared 6 bases from V and 6 bases from J, leaving 11 bases between. This CDR3 has 12 amino acids. CDR1 is SGHNT and CDR2 is YENEEA in the germline V gene. The CDR3 DNA reads as TGTGCCAGCAGTCGCCGGGGGGATGGCTACACCTTC. Translated: CASSRRGDGYTF.

This clonotype was observed a few times. The CDR3 nucleotides read TGCGCCAGCAGTATTCGACCTTTGGACGAGCAGTACTTC. Protein product: CASSIRPLDEQYF. The V gene is TRBV5-1, the J gene TRBJ2-7; D uncertain. There are 13 residues in the CDR3. Germline CDR1 reads SGHRS; CDR2 reads YFSETQ. Trimming pared 5 bases from V and 5 bases from J, leaving 14 bases between.

Many counts were recorded for this clonotype. This chain connects TRBV5-1 to TRBJ1-1, with D perhaps TRBD1 (6 bases). Between the trimmed V and J ends, which lost 7 bases and 2 bases, there was a span of 12 bases. Looked up from germline, CDR1 is SGHRS and CDR2 is YFSETQ. The CDR3 is 13 amino acids. The CDR3 DNA reads as TGCGCCAGCCGCCGGGACATTAACACTGAAGCTTTCTTT. This gives the protein CASRRDINTEAFF.

The rearrangement joins TRBV30 to TRBJ2-5; perhaps D is TRBD1 or TRBD2 (5 bases each). The CDR3 has 14 amino acids. The germline V gene encodes CDR1 GTSNPN and CDR2 SVGIG (reference sequence). The germline V and J ends were trimmed by 2 bases and 5 bases, with 15 bases remaining between them. The CDR3 DNA follows: TGTGCCTGGAGTCCCGACCGGGGCGGGGAGACCCAGTACTTC. The encoded protein is CAWSPDRGGETQYF.

The genes are TRBV20-1 and TRBJ1-4, with a possible D match to TRBD1 (6 bases). The germline CDR1 and CDR2 sequences are DFQATT and SNEGSKA (reference sequence). This CDR3 is built from 14 residues. V was trimmed by 2 bases and J by 7 bases, leaving 14 bases between them. CDR3 region: CSARTGWGIEKLFF. The CDR3 DNA sequence: TGCAGTGCTAGAACAGGGTGGGGCATTGAAAAACTGTTTTTT.

This clonotype was seen more than once but under ten times. V is TRBV9 and J is TRBJ2-1, with TRBD1 matching 7 bases. CDR1 is SGDLS, CDR2 YYNGEE, per germline. V lost 3 bases to trimming and J lost 4 bases; unmatched junction nucleotides: 10. CDR3 length equals 16 residues. CDR3 loop: CASSGAGTVLYNEQFF. CDR3 nucleotides: TGTGCCAGCAGCGGCGCCGGGACAGTTCTGTACAATGAGCAGTTCTTC.

This clonotype has a count of ten or more. The chain couples TRBV11-2 to TRBJ2-7; no reliable D call. The germline gives CDR1 SGHAT, CDR2 FQNNGV. V was cut by 1 base and J by 0 bases, with 13 bases left in between. The CDR3 totals 16 residues. The CDR3 DNA reads TGTGCCAGCAGCTTAGCAGTGGGCGACGGCTCCTACGAGCAGTACTTC. Residues: CASSLAVGDGSYEQYF. The full variable domain, in which reference TRBV11-2 and TRBJ2-7 provide the parts outside the CDR3, is EAGVAQSPRYKIIEKRQSVAFWCNPISGHATLYWYQQILGQGPKLLIQFQNNGVVDDSQLPKDRFSAERLKGVDSTLKIQPAKLEDSAVYLCASSLAVGDGSYEQYFGPGTRLTVT.

The rearrangement joins TRBV5-1 to TRBJ1-2; no clear D gene. Per the germline V gene, CDR1 is SGHRS and CDR2 is YFSETQ. The V and J ends lost 0 bases and 8 bases respectively, with 26 bases between them. This CDR3 spans 18 amino acids. This CDR3 reads CASSLAGRTDTMIWGYTF. Written as DNA, the CDR3 is TGCGCCAGCAGCTTGGCCGGCAGGACGGATACTATGATATGGGGCTACACCTTC.